This TCR beta chain was identified during a study of shared clonotypes between healthy human individuals. Looking at the study overall: Per donor, three plates held CD4 naive cells, three held CD4 memory, two held CD8 naive and one held CD8 memory. Study-wide findings and caveats: Incomplete sequencing of sorted subsets was indicated by rarefaction despite large depth. Since donors were few, the genetic and exposure-history diversity represented was limited.

To note about this clone: Antigen specificity is unknown.

Naive CD8 cells lacked CD45RO, underwent positive selection for CCR7 and left out terminally differentiated effector memory CD45RA+ cells. The CDR3 consists of 14 residues. The trim removed 10 bases at V and 6 bases at J, leaving 9 bases unmatched. The germline gives CDR1 SGHRS, CDR2 YFSETQ. Clones were read by immunoSEQ multiplex PCR, and TCRdb kept only the in-frame ones, dropping some. Here the sample spans around 620,000 clones, 85% to 95% being singletons. The V call is TRBV5-1, the J call TRBJ1-5, with 11 bases identical to TRBD1. The sample comprised naive CD8+ T cells sorted from blood. This receptor was taken from a woman in her thirties in good health. CDR3 loop: CAPGQGAWSQPQHF. For the CDR3, the DNA is TGCGCCCCAGGACAGGGGGCGTGGAGTCAGCCCCAGCATTTT.